The present T cell receptor (beta chain) was sequenced within a study of blood T cell repertoires in COVID-19. Assay: immunoSEQ multiplex PCR; the TCRdb copy retains only in-frame clones and omits some. Of roughly 230,000 clones in the sample, around 83% were seen once. Germline values: CDR1 SGHTA, CDR2 FQGNSA. The CDR3 spans 19 residues. V lost 2 bases, J lost 2 bases, and 14 bases stayed unmatched. The rearrangement links TRBV7-2 to TRBJ1-5, with 8 bases fitting TRBD1. Material: peripheral blood. The clonotype originates from a woman between 50 and 59 years old with acute or convalescent COVID-19. The chain's CDR3 is CASSLRLQGDQSGNQPQHF. In DNA form, the CDR3 reads TGTGCCAGCAGCTTACGGTTACAGGGGGACCAGAGCGGCAATCAGCCCCAGCATTTT.